This T cell receptor (beta chain) appears in the sequencing data of a study of metastatic and nonmetastatic thyroid tumors. This clone was observed many times. Original data processing: Clinicopathological groups of papillary thyroid cancer showed CDR3 differences that were used to build a distant-metastasis classifier. TCRdb re-called clones from the PCR reads using MiXCR. The V and J calls follow TCRdb's processing rather than the paper's. The sample includes 45,000 to 50,000 clones, around 20% of them seen just once. Germline V gene lookup returns CDR1 GTSNPN and CDR2 SVGIG (reference sequence). V lost 2 bases to trimming and J lost 5 bases, with 21 bases between them. This CDR3 is built from 16 residues. Ahead of thyroid surgery, no patient had received treatment of any kind.

The chain joins TRBV30 to TRBJ1-2, with D maybe TRBD1 (5 bases). The sample consisted of blood. The receptor was derived from a male donor with papillary thyroid cancer or a benign thyroid nodule (not recorded which). Some clones in this sample may be carry-over from other donors' samples. The CDR3 here is CAWSLFRQNSLYGYTF. As DNA, the CDR3 is TGTGCCTGGAGTCTCTTCAGACAGAACTCTTTGTATGGCTACACCTTC. The whole variable domain, filled in from reference TRBV30 and TRBJ1-2, reads SQTIHQWPATLVQPVGSPLSLECTVEGTSNPNLYWYRQAAGRGLQLLFYSVGIGQISSEVPQNLSASRPQDRQFILSSKKLLLSDSGFYLCAWSLFRQNSLYGYTFGSGTRLTVV.